This record concerns one T cell receptor beta chain sequence. Per the authors' pipeline: Quantification of nucleated cells was approximated via reference gene primer amplification. Profiling relied on immunoSEQ multiplex PCR, and the TCRdb table lists in-frame clones only, not all of them. V and J calls and clone size are copied from that table; D and trimming were computed from the DNA. The profile shows roughly 300,000 clones, approximately 87% of them singletons. This specimen comes from a study of blood T cell repertoires in COVID-19. Whole-study context: PBMCs, B-cell-depleted T cells, or T cells were the source of the cDNA or gDNA that made up the material.

V was clipped by 3 bases and J by 2 bases, with 11 bases between them. This CDR3 region has 15 residues. Per the germline V gene, CDR1 is MDHEN and CDR2 is SYDVKM. The source of this sequence is a woman aged 50 to 65 who had recovered from COVID-19. This sequence joins TRBV28 and TRBJ2-1; no firm D call. Sequenced input: peripheral blood. CDR3 DNA: TGTGCCAGCAGTTTCAGTTTCAACCCCTACAATGAGCAGTTCTTC. This codes for CASSFSFNPYNEQFF.